Here is one T cell receptor (beta chain) with its context. Which antigen it targets is not known. Base quality data are lacking; no much larger clone is found one base away. Synthetic TCR analog templates were spiked into each PCR so that absolute template abundance could be estimated from read counts. TCRbeta CDR3 regions were amplified from genomic DNA with bias-controlled V and J gene primers using the immunoSEQ assay. Rearranged TCRbeta segments were sequenced at approximately 20X coverage. In the original analysis: Sequencing errors were corrected by clustering and CDR3s were annotated against IMGT to assign V, D and J genes. Downstream analyses used only productive TCRbeta rearrangements and left out out-of-frame or stop-codon sequences. Clonality was computed as one minus Shannon entropy normalized by the log of the number of unique productive sequences. Clones differing between time points or between blood and tumor were identified by Fisher's exact test with Benjamini-Hochberg correction at adjusted p below 0.01. TCRdb carries this immuneACCESS record with in-frame sequences only. Its versions omit some clonotypes, under half of them owing to an unresolved V gene in the studies checked, with the rest unexplained. That table furnishes V, J and clone size, whereas the DNA furnished D and trimming. The sample data list fewer than 30,000 clones, and 80% to 90% of these were observed just once. The top ten constitute under 3% of the sample.

Between the V and J ends, shortened by 7 bases and 0 bases respectively, the junction contains 11 bases. From the germline V gene, CDR1 is SGHDT and CDR2 is YYEEEE. There are 15 amino acids in the CDR3, from cysteine to phenylalanine inclusive. Left in the record is the CDR3 DNA by itself, 45 bases read in frame from the first base. The data derive from a study of PD-L1 blockade in urothelial cancer (dated by TCRdb to between 2016 and 2019). Regarding the research as a whole: Therapy was started in the mid-2010s for all patients, and atezolizumab 1,200 mg was administered intravenously every 3 weeks. Pretreatment tumor samples, along with matched peripheral blood collected serially before and after atezolizumab treatment, underwent TCR sequencing. An ECOG performance status of 0 or 1 was recorded for the patients, and 0 to 3 prior chemotherapy regimens had been received by the patients. Durable clinical benefit was achieved by nine patients and was not achieved by 20 patients. Blood samples yielded a median of about 150,000 T cells and approximately 83,000 unique TCRs, with median clonality approximately 0.08. Durable clinical benefit was defined as a progression-free survival longer than 6 months, and TCR features were additionally tested against progression-free survival and overall survival. Blood samples were analyzed at 3 weeks after treatment start (second dose) and at 6 weeks after treatment start. Around 29 patients had pretreatment blood TCR-seq, some 24 had at least one posttreatment blood collection, and some 24 had tumor TCR-seq. In the same patients who had TCR sequencing, pretreatment tumors also underwent whole exome sequencing and RNA sequencing. The study, an exploratory multi-omic analysis, examined somatic, immune and clinical correlates of response to PD-L1 blockade with atezolizumab in urothelial cancer. About 90% of the roughly 29 patients were identified as males with urothelial cancer of bladder origin, and a prior smoking history was reported by 18 of 29 patients. Beyond this particular receptor, the publication reports: A pretreatment peripheral blood TCR clonality below the median was linked to improved progression-free and overall survival. Small sample size (n of about 30) and many exploratory analyses mean the results are intended to be hypothesis-generating. Among patients with durable benefit, tumor-associated TCR clones showed greater expansion in peripheral blood 3 weeks after treatment started (n ≈ 22, p = 0.022).

The time point label corresponds to: peripheral blood 6 weeks after treatment start. The cohort comprised fewer than 35 patients with locally advanced or metastatic urothelial carcinoma treated at Memorial Sloan Kettering on a trial protocol. Peripheral blood mononuclear cells were collected pretreatment and during treatment, with between 1 and 8 total time points per patient. The Qiagen DNeasy Blood extraction kit was used to purify genomic DNA from total PBMCs and tumor samples. Collected pretreatment and during treatment, PBMCs were isolated and stored as previously described. The sample consisted of PBMCs, taken around atezolizumab (anti-PD-L1) treatment. This clonotype was sampled from an older man with urothelial cancer. The rearranged segments are TRBV5-6 and TRBJ2-6, and possibly TRBD1, on 5 matching bases. The DNA sequence is as follows: TGTGCCAGCCGAGGACACTTCTCTGGGGCCAACGTCCTGACTTTC. Translated, this is CASRGHFSGANVLTF.